One sample yielded the 24 T cell receptor beta chains listed below, sequenced in a study of blood T cell repertoires in COVID-19. Generated by immunoSEQ multiplex PCR, the TCRdb table keeps only in-frame clones and is missing some. The data show around 81,000 clones, with 83% seen just once and over 40% held by the top ten. Sequencing input: peripheral blood. Receptor source: a man older than 75 with acute or convalescent COVID-19.

The chain couples TRBV4-1 to TRBJ2-6, with 7 bases identical to TRBD1. The trim removed 4 bases at V and 0 bases at J, leaving 6 bases unmatched. The CDR3 runs to 17 residues. CDR1 and CDR2 from the germline V gene are MGHRA and YSYEKL. The DNA of the CDR3 is TGCGCCAGCAGCCGACAGGGAGAGGGCTCTGGGGCCAACGTCCTGACTTTC. This translates into CASSRQGEGSGANVLTF.

The genes are TRBV2 and TRBJ1-1; 8 bases align to TRBD1. The V and J ends lost 5 bases and 5 bases, in that order; junction bases with no gene match: 7. Germline V gene data show CDR1 as SNHLY and CDR2 as FYNNEI. This CDR3 is 14 amino acids long. In DNA form, the CDR3 reads TGTGCCAGCAGTCGACAGGGGCCACGGACTGAAGCTTTCTTT. It is translated as CASSRQGPRTEAFF. Filled out from reference TRBV2 and TRBJ1-1, the complete variable domain reads EPEVTQTPSHQVTQMGQEVILRCVPISNHLYFYWYRQILGQKVEFLVSFYNNEISEKSEIFDDQFSVERPDGSNFTLKIRSTKLEDSAMYFCASSRQGPRTEAFFGQGTRLTVV.

The rearrangement joins TRBV7-2 to TRBJ2-1, with D possibly matching TRBD2 (5 bases). In germline, CDR1 is SGHTA, CDR2 FQGNSA. Trimming stripped 5 bases from V and 5 bases from J, with 16 bases between. The CDR3 has 15 residues. In DNA, the CDR3 is TGTGCCAGCAGCCCGGGCGGAGGAAGGGACAATGAGCAGTTCTTC. Translation gives CASSPGGGRDNEQFF.

This clone appeared a single time. The chain has TRBV18 and TRBJ1-2; unclear D gene. Germline V CDR1 and CDR2: KGHSH, LQKENI. The CDR3 covers 13 residues. The V end was cut by 3 bases, the J end by 6 bases, with 11 bases between. The CDR3 loop is CASSPNRDNGYTF. The DNA for the CDR3 is TGTGCCAGCTCACCGAACAGAGACAATGGCTACACCTTC.

About this clone itself: Other DNA sequences within the sample encode an identical CDR3. The chain combines TRBV18 with TRBJ2-5; the D gene is possibly TRBD1 (6 bases). The V and J ends lost 2 bases and 4 bases respectively, with 8 bases between them. The CDR3 has 13 residues. Germline CDR1 is KGHSH and CDR2 is LQKENI. Written as DNA, the CDR3 is TGTGCCAGCTCACCAGGGGGCCCAGAGACCCAGTACTTC. Encoded protein: CASSPGGPETQYF.

The chain combines TRBV7-6 with TRBJ1-2; 7 bases fit TRBD1. This CDR3 spans 14 amino acids. Per germline, CDR1 SGHVS and CDR2 FNYEAQ. V trimming: 3 bases; J trimming: 6 bases; junction bases outside the gene matches: 7. Here the CDR3 DNA reads TGTGCCAGCAGCTTGAAAGCGACAGGGAATGGCTACACCTTC. Translating it yields CASSLKATGNGYTF.

The rearrangement uses TRBV11-2 and TRBJ1-2; 8 positions agree with TRBD1. The CDR3 spans 18 residues. Germline V gene lookup returns CDR1 SGHAT and CDR2 FQNNGV. With V trimmed by 4 bases and J by 4 bases, 17 bases remained unmatched. The CDR3 region is CASSSIGGDRRRVYGYTF. In nucleotides, the CDR3 is TGTGCCAGCAGCTCCATCGGAGGGGACAGGCGTCGCGTCTATGGCTACACCTTC.

The rearrangement uses TRBV28 and TRBJ1-1; no clear D gene. The germline V gene has CDR1 MDHEN and CDR2 SYDVKM. This CDR3 region has 12 residues. The germline V and J ends were trimmed by 3 bases and 9 bases, with 11 bases remaining between them. The CDR3 loop is CASSLGQWKAFF. The CDR3 region has the DNA TGTGCCAGCAGTTTGGGCCAATGGAAAGCTTTCTTT. The whole variable domain, filled in from reference TRBV28 and TRBJ1-1, reads DVKVTQSSRYLVKRTGEKVFLECVQDMDHENMFWYRQDPGLGLRLIYFSYDVKMKEKGDIPEGYSVSREKKERFSLILESASTNQTSMYLCASSLGQWKAFFGQGTRLTVV.

The rearrangement uses TRBV19 and TRBJ2-1, with TRBD1 matching 9 bases. V trimming: 4 bases; J trimming: 2 bases; junction bases outside the gene matches: 9. The CDR3 sequence is 17 residues long. Germline assignment: CDR1 LNHDA and CDR2 SQIVND (reference sequence). The CDR3, as DNA: TGTGCCAGTAGTAACAACCTACAGGGGGCGGCCTACAATGAGCAGTTCTTC. This sequence encodes CASSNNLQGAAYNEQFF.

The rearrangement links TRBV27 to TRBJ1-1; maybe TRBD1 (6 bases). Germline V gene data show CDR1 as MNHEY and CDR2 as SMNVEV (reference sequence). V lost 4 bases, J lost 2 bases, and 14 bases lay in between. CDR3 length: 15 amino acids. CDR3 nucleotides: TGTGCCAGCAGTTCGACAGGACAGACTAACACTGAAGCTTTCTTT. It is translated as CASSSTGQTNTEAFF.

Details on this clone: Other DNA sequences in this specimen translate into the identical CDR3. This chain links TRBV19 with TRBJ1-5, with 10 bases identical to TRBD1. The V gene's germline CDR1 is LNHDA and CDR2 SQIVND (reference sequence). This CDR3 contains 14 residues. V lost 6 bases and J lost 2; bases outside the gene matches: 1. As DNA, the CDR3 is TGTGCCAGTAGCGGGACAGGGGGCAATCAGCCCCAGCATTTT. Its translation is CASSGTGGNQPQHF.

The CDR3 region is CSVVRGLQETQYF. For the CDR3, the DNA is TGCAGCGTTGTACGGGGGTTACAAGAGACCCAGTACTTC. The rearrangement links TRBV29-1 to TRBJ2-5; D is possibly TRBD2 (6 bases). This CDR3 region has 13 residues. Germline assignment: CDR1 SQVTM and CDR2 ANQGSEA. V lost 4 bases, J lost 2 bases, and 11 bases lay in between.

The rearrangement uses TRBV30 and TRBJ1-4; D may be TRBD1 (5 bases). The germline gives CDR1 GTSNPN, CDR2 SVGIG (reference sequence). Trimming took off 5 bases at V and 5 bases at J, with 15 bases between the two ends. The CDR3 covers 14 residues. CDR3 sequence (DNA): TGTGCCTGGGACCCAGGGCTAGAAAATGAAAAACTGTTTTTT. Protein product: CAWDPGLENEKLFF. Together with reference TRBV30 and TRBJ1-4, the CDR3 gives the full variable domain: SQTIHQWPATLVQPVGSPLSLECTVEGTSNPNLYWYRQAAGRGLQLLFYSVGIGQISSEVPQNLSASRPQDRQFILSSKKLLLSDSGFYLCAWDPGLENEKLFFGSGTQLSVL.

The rearrangement uses TRBV5-8 and TRBJ1-5; 9 bases line up with TRBD1. V trimming: 4 bases; J trimming: 1 base; junction bases outside the gene matches: 12. The CDR3 contains 18 residues. Germline CDR1 SGHTS, CDR2 YDEGEE. The CDR3 sequence is CASSVSQGTGHSNQPQHF. In nucleotides, the CDR3 is TGTGCCAGCAGCGTCAGCCAGGGGACAGGGCACAGCAATCAGCCCCAGCATTTT.

V gene TRBV24-1 combines with J gene TRBJ2-5; D is perhaps TRBD1 (6 bases). Germline loops: CDR1 KGHDR, CDR2 SFDVKD. The ends were cut back, 3 bases at V and 2 bases at J, with 12 bases in the middle. The CDR3 runs to 15 residues. The CDR3 DNA reads as TGTGCCACCAGTGATCCTAGGACAGTTCAAGAGACCCAGTACTTC. Encoded protein: CATSDPRTVQETQYF.

J is TRBJ2-5 and V is TRBV27, with 12 bases fitting TRBD2. Trimming at V came to 6 bases and at J to 5 bases, leaving 10 bases not matched to a gene. There are 16 residues in the CDR3. Germline V lookup: CDR1 MNHEY, CDR2 SMNVEV (reference sequence). The CDR3 DNA follows: TGTGCCAGCAGGAAGACTAGCGGGAGCGCGGGGGAGACCCAGTACTTC. It translates to CASRKTSGSAGETQYF.

The rearrangement links TRBV6-2 or TRBV6-3 to TRBJ2-1; the D is unclear. The CDR3 consists of 12 residues. V gave up 2 bases and J gave up 6 bases, with 5 bases separating them. Germline-derived CDR1 and CDR2 are MNHEY and SVGEGT. Written as DNA, the CDR3 is TGTGCCAGCAGTTACACATCCAATGAGCAGTTCTTC. Translating it yields CASSYTSNEQFF.

The chain combines TRBV25-1 with TRBJ2-5; D perhaps matches TRBD1 (6 bases). The CDR3 has 13 amino acids. V lost 3 bases to trimming and J lost 2 bases, with 7 bases between them. Germline V gene sequence: CDR1 MGHDK, CDR2 SYGVNS. CDR3 loop: CASSDDRQETQYF. For the CDR3, the DNA is TGTGCCAGCAGTGATGACAGGCAAGAGACCCAGTACTTC.

The gene calls are TRBV5-1 and TRBJ2-7; 10 bases agree with TRBD1. The CDR3 loop spans 14 amino acids. From germline, CDR1 is SGHRS and CDR2 YFSETQ. V lost 4 bases to trimming and J lost 3 bases; unmatched junction nucleotides: 4. The CDR3 loop reads CASSPGTGDYEQYF. The CDR3 DNA is TGCGCCAGCAGCCCGGGGACAGGGGACTACGAGCAGTACTTC.

The chain links TRBV19 to TRBJ1-5, with 7 bases lining up with TRBD1. J gave up 3 bases and V 4 bases, and 6 bases lay outside the gene matches. The CDR3 covers 15 residues. CDR1 is LNHDA and CDR2 is SQIVND in the germline V gene (reference sequence). The CDR3 sequence is CASSRGQVNNQPQHF. Here the CDR3 DNA reads TGTGCCAGTAGTAGAGGACAGGTTAACAATCAGCCCCAGCATTTT.

J is TRBJ2-2 and V is TRBV29-1; 8 nucleotides agree with TRBD2. The CDR3 runs to 16 residues. The germline CDR1 and CDR2 sequences are SQVTM and ANQGSEA. The ends lost 3 bases at V and 6 bases at J; junction bases unmatched: 12. CDR3 sequence: CSVEGKAGVDAGELFF. In DNA form, the CDR3 reads TGCAGCGTTGAGGGCAAAGCGGGAGTTGATGCCGGGGAGCTGTTTTTT.

In its sample, this clone was seen a few times. The rearrangement links TRBV3-1 (or the pseudogene TRBV3-2) to TRBJ1-5, with 9 bases that match TRBD1. Unmatched junction bases numbered 4, after V lost 6 bases and J lost 4 bases. This CDR3 has 14 residues. The germline V gene encodes CDR1 LGHDT and CDR2 YNNKEL (reference sequence). The CDR3 reads CASSRTGVNQPQHF. The CDR3 nucleotides read TGTGCCAGCAGTCGGACAGGGGTGAATCAGCCCCAGCATTTT.

In this sample, this clone turned up many times. This chain connects TRBV5-1 to TRBJ1-4, with 7 bases identical to TRBD1. The V gene end was trimmed by 5 bases and the J gene end by 6 bases; junction bases not matched to a gene: 10. The CDR3 spans 15 residues. CDR1 is SGHRS and CDR2 is YFSETQ in the germline V gene. CDR3 DNA sequence: TGCGCCAGCAGACATGAACGGGACAGTGATGAAAAACTGTTTTTT. It translates to CASRHERDSDEKLFF.

The chain couples TRBV18 to TRBJ2-1; D might be TRBD2 (6 bases). The germline V gene encodes CDR1 KGHSH and CDR2 LQKENI. Trimming removed 4 bases from V and 2 bases from J, with 9 bases in between. The CDR3 consists of 14 residues. CDR3 in amino acids: CASSREDTYNEQFF. CDR3 DNA: TGTGCCAGCTCACGGGAGGACACCTACAATGAGCAGTTCTTC.